A single T cell receptor (beta chain) is shown here with its context. The repertoire was sequenced with immunoSEQ multiplex PCR; TCRdb's copy has only in-frame clones and lacks some. In the table there are 100,000 to 150,000 clones, roughly three quarters of which are singletons. The germline CDR1 and CDR2 sequences are MGHDK and SYGVNS. V was pared by 2 bases and J by 7 bases, with 12 bases between. This CDR3 has 13 residues. These data come from a study of blood T cell repertoires in COVID-19. Overall study context: T cells, B-cell-depleted T cells, or PBMCs provided the cDNA or gDNA that served as material.

The clonotype was recovered from a man aged 35-49 years with active or convalescent COVID-19. Sample: peripheral blood. The genes are TRBV25-1 and TRBJ2-7; maybe TRBD2 (6 bases). CDR3 in amino acids: CASSEMGLSEQYF. CDR3 sequence (DNA): TGTGCCAGCAGTGAAATGGGACTTAGTGAGCAGTACTTC.